This T cell receptor beta chain came from a study of vaccination and CD4 T cells after COVID-19. Study summary: Participants received two doses of either BNT162b2 or mRNA-1273 vaccine.

Notes on this clonotype: The antigen remains unidentified.

The Oncomine TCR Beta short-read assay sequenced DNA from cultured CD4+ T cells. Cultures of CD4+ T cells served as the source for extracting genomic DNA. TCRdb re-derived calls from the PCR reads in MiXCR, one entry per CDR3 protein. The sample lists 15,000 to 20,000 distinct CDR3 sequences; 53% were seen once. Study-level results: The median SARS-CoV-2-reactive clonotype number increased from around 19 to 38, without statistical significance.

Treatment in this sample: roughly 10-day PBMC culture with coronavirus spike peptide pools or control peptides (ViraFEST assay). With around 9.4 ug/ml peptide pools and approximately 10 IU/ml IL-2, PBMCs were cultured at fewer than 2.5 million per well. This TCR was recovered from a human donor who had recovered from COVID-19. The sample here was CD4+ T cells from blood, cultured in vitro, taken before SARS-CoV-2 vaccination.

The DNA for the CDR3 is TGTGCCAGCTCACCAGGCGGGGGCGCGTACGAGCAGTACTTC. Translation gives CASSPGGGAYEQYF. The gene calls are TRBV18 and TRBJ2-7; D is possibly TRBD2 (7 bases). V was clipped by 2 bases and J by 4 bases, with 12 bases between them. Germline CDR1 KGHSH, CDR2 LQKENI. This CDR3 spans 14 amino acids.